The source of this T cell receptor (beta chain) is a study of CD8 T cells in ankylosing spondylitis. In making TCR beta libraries, quantitative 5'-RACE with molecular barcodes was used. From the 5' RACE reads, TCRdb called clonotypes with MiXCR, one entry per CDR3 protein. The data contain approximately 240,000 distinct CDR3 sequences, approximately 24% of them singletons. Germline lookup yields CDR1 SGHRS and CDR2 YFSETQ. This CDR3 has 16 amino acids. V was clipped by 0 bases and J by 2 bases, with 13 bases between them. This clonotype was detected ten times or more. Its antigen is undetermined. Study-wide results and caveats: According to the report, clones linked to the disease were significantly enriched in matched synovial fluid samples taken from ankylosing spondylitis patients. The authors found the disease-linked clones to be CD8+ and relatively rare in peripheral blood. A TCR beta motif of about 8 highly homologous variants seemed to mark ankylosing spondylitis blood.

Sample: blood, either unsorted or a sorted T cell fraction (not recorded which). V and J are TRBV5-1 and TRBJ2-3; D is unresolved. The TCR was taken from a male donor with ankylosing spondylitis or in good health (not recorded which). As DNA, the CDR3 is TGCGCCAGCAGCTTGGGTGGGCGGACCGTCACAGATACGCAGTATTTT. Its protein is CASSLGGRTVTDTQYF.